These 11 T cell receptor beta chains came from one sample sequenced in a study of shared clonotypes between healthy human individuals. Only in-frame clones appear in the TCRdb table, and some are missing; sequencing was by immunoSEQ multiplex PCR. The sample has about 1.1 million clones, 75% to 80% seen once; the top ten hold around 0.61%. Sequencing was carried out using memory CD4+ T cells from PBMCs. This sample's subset: CD45RA-negative fraction. Every receptor here comes from a man aged 18-30 years in good health. Some clones in this sample may be carry-over from other donors' samples.

In DNA form, the CDR3 reads TGTGCCAGCAGTGAAGCGCTTAGGGTTGGTGAGCAGTTCTTC. This translates into CASSEALRVGEQFF. The rearrangement links TRBV2 to TRBJ2-1; D gene ambiguous. V was pared by 0 bases and J by 9 bases, with 12 bases between. Germline assignment: CDR1 SNHLY and CDR2 FYNNEI. CDR3 length: 14 amino acids. Using reference TRBV2 and TRBJ2-1 for the parts outside the CDR3, the full variable domain is EPEVTQTPSHQVTQMGQEVILRCVPISNHLYFYWYRQILGQKVEFLVSFYNNEISEKSEIFDDQFSVERPDGSNFTLKIRSTKLEDSAMYFCASSEALRVGEQFFGPGTRLTVL.

In regard to this clone: Other DNA sequences in this specimen translate into the identical CDR3. V and J are TRBV6-6 and TRBJ2-1, with TRBD2 matching 9 bases. This CDR3 region has 16 residues. J gave up 4 bases and V 0 bases, and 4 bases lay outside the gene matches. Looked up from germline, CDR1 is MNHNY and CDR2 is SVGAGI (reference sequence). The CDR3 nucleotides are TGTGCCAGCAGTTACTCCGGGGCGGGAGGGTACAATGAGCAGTTCTTC. It encodes CASSYSGAGGYNEQFF.

In this sample, this clone turned up a few times. The CDR3 DNA reads TGTGCCAGCAGCTTAGGCAGGGACCTACATTATGAGCAGTTCTTC. Its translation is CASSLGRDLHYEQFF. V usage is TRBV7-9 and J usage is TRBJ2-1, with D possibly being TRBD1 or TRBD2 (5 bases each). The CDR3 loop spans 15 amino acids. Trimming stripped 1 base from V and 8 bases from J, with 15 bases between. Germline V gene lookup returns CDR1 SEHNR and CDR2 FQNEAQ (reference sequence). The whole variable domain, filled in from reference TRBV7-9 and TRBJ2-1, reads DTGVSQNPRHKITKRGQNVTFRCDPISEHNRLYWYRQTLGQGPEFLTYFQNEAQLEKSRLLSDRFSAERPKGSFSTLEIQRTEQGDSAMYLCASSLGRDLHYEQFFGPGTRLTVL.

CDR3 nucleotides: TGTGCCAGCAGTGAAAGACAGGGTAATAAAGATACGCAGTATTTT. It specifies CASSERQGNKDTQYF. This sequence joins TRBV6-1 and TRBJ2-3; 7 bases fit TRBD1. The J segment lost 5 bases and the V segment lost 2 bases, leaving 7 bases of the junction unmatched. Germline V lookup: CDR1 MNHNS, CDR2 SASEGT. The CDR3 is made up of 15 amino acids.

The rearrangement joins TRBV18 to TRBJ1-5; TRBD1 aligns across 7 bases. The germline V gene has CDR1 KGHSH and CDR2 LQKENI. V gave up 2 bases and J gave up 1 base; unmatched junction bases: 2. The CDR3 extends over 15 amino acids. The CDR3 nucleotides are TGTGCCAGCTCACCAGACAGGGCCAGCAATCAGCCCCAGCATTTT. This codes for CASSPDRASNQPQHF.

This clone was seen ten or more times. Its ends do not fully match the called genes, so a read error is possible. Other DNA sequences in the sample encode the same CDR3. The rearrangement uses TRBV20-1 and TRBJ1-1; no firm D call. This CDR3 is built from 11 residues. Germline CDR1 is DFQATT and CDR2 is SNEGSKA (reference sequence). The CDR3 sequence: CSASKNTEAFF. CDR3 nucleotides: TGCAGTGCTAGTAAGAACACTGAAGCTTTCTTC.

This chain links TRBV5-4 with TRBJ2-7, with no clear D. There are 14 residues in the CDR3. The V and J ends lost 2 bases and 0 bases respectively, with 9 bases between them. Germline-derived CDR1 and CDR2 are SGHNT and YYREEE (reference sequence). The CDR3 bases are TGTGCCAGCAGCTTCGGCTCCCACTCCTACGAGCAGTACTTC. Its protein is CASSFGSHSYEQYF.

The V and J genes are TRBV28 and TRBJ1-2; D ambiguous. CDR1 MDHEN and CDR2 SYDVKM come from the germline V gene. This CDR3 comprises 13 residues. The V end lost 5 bases, the J end lost 2 bases, and 9 bases lay between the germline ends. The CDR3 DNA sequence: TGTGCCAGCAGTCCGATAAGCAACTATGGCTACACCTTC. Translation: CASSPISNYGYTF.

The chain links TRBV5-1 to TRBJ2-3; TRBD2 matches 8 bases. V lost 8 bases, J lost 0 bases, and 5 bases stayed unmatched. Germline CDR1 is SGHRS and CDR2 is YFSETQ. The CDR3 runs 14 residues. The CDR3 sequence: CASHSGGSTDTQYF. The CDR3 nucleotides are TGCGCCAGTCATTCGGGAGGGAGCACAGATACGCAGTATTTT.

This clone occurred once. V gene TRBV9 combines with J gene TRBJ2-7; 8 bases are a match to TRBD2. This CDR3 contains 14 residues. V shed 4 bases and J 1 base; nucleotides not matched to a gene: 4. Per germline, CDR1 SGDLS and CDR2 YYNGEE. The CDR3 DNA follows: TGTGCCAGCAGCCCGACTAGCGCATCCTACGAGCAGTACTTC. It codes for CASSPTSASYEQYF.

The chain joins TRBV5-1 to TRBJ2-5; D perhaps matches TRBD1 (5 bases). From germline, CDR1 is SGHRS and CDR2 YFSETQ. Trimming removed 2 bases at V and 3 bases at J, with 14 bases between. CDR3 size: 15 residues. CDR3 nucleotides: TGCGCCAGCAGCTTTTTGAAGGGGCCGGAAGAGACCCAGTACTTC. Protein product: CASSFLKGPEETQYF.